This T cell receptor (beta chain) was sequenced during a study of T cells in localized non-small cell lung cancer. V gave up 0 bases and J gave up 2 bases; unmatched junction bases: 7. This CDR3 has 16 amino acids. Germline lookup yields CDR1 SGDLS and CDR2 YYNGEE. Using immunoSEQ multiplex PCR, the repertoire was profiled, and TCRdb retains in-frame clones only, with some absent. The table shows some 140,000 clones, with about 90% occurring only once. The receptor comes from a female donor older than 55 with stage I lung adenocarcinoma. The chain joins TRBV9 to TRBJ2-7, with TRBD1 identical over 8 bases. The sample here was peripheral blood, taken before any cancer treatment. Written as DNA, the CDR3 is TGTGCCAGCAGCGTAGCTGGATCGACAGGGGCCTACGAGCAGTACTTC. This codes for CASSVAGSTGAYEQYF.